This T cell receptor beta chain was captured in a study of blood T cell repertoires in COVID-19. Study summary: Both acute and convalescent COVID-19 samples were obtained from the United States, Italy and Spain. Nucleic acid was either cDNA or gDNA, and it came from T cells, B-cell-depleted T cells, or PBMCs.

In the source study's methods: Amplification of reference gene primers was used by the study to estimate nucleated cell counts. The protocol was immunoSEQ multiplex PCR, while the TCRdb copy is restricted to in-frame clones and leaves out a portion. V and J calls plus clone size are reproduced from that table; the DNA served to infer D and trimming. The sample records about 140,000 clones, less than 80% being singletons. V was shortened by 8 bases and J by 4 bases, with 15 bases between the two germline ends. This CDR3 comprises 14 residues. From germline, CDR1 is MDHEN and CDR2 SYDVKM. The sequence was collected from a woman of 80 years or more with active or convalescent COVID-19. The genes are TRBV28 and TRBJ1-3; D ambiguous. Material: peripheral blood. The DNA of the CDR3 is TGTGCCAGCCGGGAATCTCTCCCGGGAAACACCATATATTTT. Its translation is CASRESLPGNTIYF.